The source of this T cell receptor (beta chain) is a study of cytomegalovirus exposure and HLA in healthy donors. Overall study findings and caveats: Some V segments could not be told apart, so they were left out, TRBV6-2 and TRBV6-3 among them. Altogether, 150 to 200 TCR beta chains were recorded as cytomegalovirus-associated. A likely sequencing artifact accounted for one observed cluster of highly shared sequence variants.

As concerns this clone: Its specificity is unknown.

The study sampled nominally healthy donors, though unrecorded immune exposures were likely. Germline CDR1 is SGHRS and CDR2 is YFSETQ. The junction had 8 bases not matched to a gene; V was cut back by 3 bases and J by 10 bases. The length of the CDR3 is 13 residues. With 60 Vbeta and 13 Jbeta primers, the PCR was carried out. TCRdb's copy holds only in-frame clones and misses some; the assay was immunoSEQ multiplex PCR. The table includes 150,000 or so clones, roughly three quarters detected once. The chain recombines TRBV5-1 with TRBJ1-1, with 8 bases matching TRBD1. This receptor was obtained from a woman between 40 and 55 years old in good health and CMV-seronegative. The sample consisted of PBMCs. In nucleotides, the CDR3 is TGCGCCAGCAGCTCAGGACAGGGTGGTTCAGCTTTCTTT. Protein product: CASSSGQGGSAFF.